A selection of T cell receptor beta chains follows, all from one sample in a study of blood T cells in healthy people across ages. TCRdb re-analysed the 5' RACE reads in MiXCR, keeping a single row per CDR3 protein. The table lists more than 550,000 distinct CDR3 sequences, 22% of them singletons. What was sequenced was blood. These receptors originate from a man aged 70 or older in good health. Both conserved end residues are part of each CDR3. Each record gives: clone size, D gene, V gene, J gene, CDR3 protein, CDR3 DNA. A D gene is named only where the DNA matches it firmly. Part of the rows lack a size; the others show once, few, many or a class for expanded clones.

clone_size: NA
d_call: NA
v_call: TRBV6-1
j_call: TRBJ1-4
cdr3_aa: CASSEWVRWLFF
cdr3_nt: TGTGCCAGCAGTGAATGGGTCAGATGGCTGTTTTTT

clone_size: few
d_call: NA
v_call: TRBV10-3
j_call: TRBJ2-5
cdr3_aa: CAIRGASQETQYF
cdr3_nt: TGTGCCATCAGGGGGGCATCTCAAGAGACCCAGTACTTC

clone_size: NA
d_call: NA
v_call: TRBV11-2
j_call: TRBJ2-1
cdr3_aa: CASSFFGNEQFF
cdr3_nt: TGTGCCAGCAGCTTTTTCGGCAATGAGCAGTTCTTC

clone_size: NA
d_call: NA
v_call: TRBV20-1
j_call: TRBJ2-3
cdr3_aa: CSAAHTDTQYF
cdr3_nt: TGCAGTGCTGCACACACGGATACGCAGTATTTT

clone_size: NA
d_call: TRBD1
v_call: TRBV7-9
j_call: TRBJ2-7
cdr3_aa: CASSPGGFAGTDEQYF
cdr3_nt: TGTGCCAGCAGCCCAGGGGGTTTTGCAGGGACAGACGAGCAGTACTTC

clone_size: NA
d_call: NA
v_call: TRBV9
j_call: TRBJ2-1
cdr3_aa: CASSVWSRGSLDEQFF
cdr3_nt: TGTGCCAGCAGCGTATGGAGTAGGGGGAGTTTAGATGAGCAGTTCTTC

clone_size: NA
d_call: NA
v_call: TRBV20-1
j_call: TRBJ2-3
cdr3_aa: CSARWLRRTDTQYF
cdr3_nt: TGCAGTGCTAGATGGCTTCGACGGACAGATACGCAGTATTTT

clone_size: few
d_call: NA
v_call: TRBV20-1
j_call: TRBJ2-5
cdr3_aa: CSAGGAHLKGTQYF
cdr3_nt: TGCAGTGCCGGAGGGGCGCACCTTAAGGGGACCCAGTACTTC

clone_size: NA
d_call: NA
v_call: TRBV18
j_call: TRBJ1-2
cdr3_aa: CASSPKAPFYGYTF
cdr3_nt: TGTGCCAGCTCACCCAAGGCACCTTTCTATGGCTACACCTTC

clone_size: few
d_call: NA
v_call: TRBV5-1
j_call: TRBJ2-1
cdr3_aa: CASSRLPGAYNEQFF
cdr3_nt: TGCGCCAGCAGCCGACTACCGGGAGCCTACAATGAGCAGTTCTTC

clone_size: NA
d_call: TRBD1
v_call: TRBV20-1
j_call: TRBJ2-2
cdr3_aa: CSGPGQGTGELFF
cdr3_nt: TGCAGTGGCCCGGGACAGGGAACCGGGGAGCTGTTTTTT

clone_size: few
d_call: TRBD1
v_call: TRBV5-1
j_call: TRBJ2-7
cdr3_aa: CASGTFTGDPFYEQYF
cdr3_nt: TGCGCCAGCGGCACCTTCACAGGGGACCCCTTCTACGAGCAGTACTTC

clone_size: few
d_call: NA
v_call: TRBV3-1
j_call: TRBJ2-4
cdr3_aa: CASSQVYSENIQYF
cdr3_nt: TGTGCCAGCAGCCAAGTTTATAGCGAAAACATTCAGTACTTC

clone_size: few
d_call: TRBD1
v_call: TRBV5-1
j_call: TRBJ2-3
cdr3_aa: CASSRGQSHPGDTQYF
cdr3_nt: TGCGCCAGCAGCAGGGGACAGTCCCACCCGGGAGATACGCAGTATTTT

clone_size: NA
d_call: TRBD2
v_call: TRBV6-1
j_call: TRBJ2-7
cdr3_aa: CASSRTGGRNEQYF
cdr3_nt: TGTGCCAGCAGCCGGACGGGGGGTAGAAACGAGCAGTACTTC

clone_size: NA
d_call: NA
v_call: TRBV29-1
j_call: TRBJ2-1
cdr3_aa: CSQTRSSSYNEQFF
cdr3_nt: TGCAGCCAAACGAGATCGAGCTCCTACAATGAGCAGTTCTTC

clone_size: once
d_call: NA
v_call: TRBV13
j_call: TRBJ1-2
cdr3_aa: CASSSTPGAEGYPF
cdr3_nt: TGTGCCAGCAGCTCGACCCCAGGGGCAGAGGGCTACCCCTTC

clone_size: few
d_call: NA
v_call: TRBV11-3
j_call: TRBJ1-6
cdr3_aa: CASSLDQNSPLHF
cdr3_nt: TGTGCCAGCAGCTTAGATCAGAATTCACCCCTCCACTTT

clone_size: NA
d_call: TRBD2
v_call: TRBV27
j_call: TRBJ2-1
cdr3_aa: CASSPMRAGGRGYEQFF
cdr3_nt: TGTGCCAGCAGTCCGATGCGGGCTGGCGGGAGGGGATATGAGCAGTTCTTC

clone_size: NA
d_call: NA
v_call: TRBV6-1
j_call: TRBJ2-3
cdr3_aa: CASSETLQTSTDTQYF
cdr3_nt: TGTGCCAGCAGTGAGACTTTACAAACTAGCACAGATACGCAGTATTTT

clone_size: NA
d_call: TRBD1
v_call: TRBV29-1
j_call: TRBJ1-2
cdr3_aa: CSVEDLGQGYGYTF
cdr3_nt: TGCAGCGTTGAAGATCTGGGACAGGGGTATGGCTACACCTTC

clone_size: many
d_call: NA
v_call: TRBV20-1
j_call: TRBJ2-5
cdr3_aa: CSARDNKETQYF
cdr3_nt: TGCAGTGCTAGGGACAATAAGGAGACCCAGTACTTC

clone_size: few
d_call: NA
v_call: TRBV4-3
j_call: TRBJ2-3
cdr3_aa: CASSQGFGPGYRTDTQYF
cdr3_nt: TGCGCCAGCAGCCAAGGTTTCGGGCCCGGGTACCGCACAGATACGCAGTATTTT

clone_size: few
d_call: NA
v_call: TRBV7-2
j_call: TRBJ2-5
cdr3_aa: CASSLALTSMETQYF
cdr3_nt: TGTGCCAGCAGCTTAGCGCTAACTAGTATGGAGACCCAGTACTTC

clone_size: NA
d_call: NA
v_call: TRBV6-5
j_call: TRBJ2-7
cdr3_aa: CASSDPTRGSYEQYF
cdr3_nt: TGTGCCAGCAGCGATCCTACCCGGGGATCCTACGAGCAGTACTTC

clone_size: many
d_call: NA
v_call: TRBV21-1
j_call: TRBJ2-5
cdr3_aa: CASSKAPSGGPQETQYF
cdr3_nt: TGTGCCAGCAGCAAAGCCCCTAGCGGGGGGCCCCAAGAGACCCAGTACTTC

clone_size: NA
d_call: NA
v_call: TRBV11-2
j_call: TRBJ1-1
cdr3_aa: CASSSIRGLGTEAFF
cdr3_nt: TGTGCCAGCAGCTCCATCCGGGGCCTGGGGACTGAAGCTTTCTTT

clone_size: many
d_call: NA
v_call: TRBV5-1
j_call: TRBJ2-1
cdr3_aa: CASSTETIGEQFF
cdr3_nt: TGCGCCAGCAGTACGGAGACCATAGGGGAGCAGTTCTTC

clone_size: NA
d_call: NA
v_call: TRBV18
j_call: TRBJ2-7
cdr3_aa: CASSPGQGVKNYEQYF
cdr3_nt: TGTGCCAGCTCACCGGGCCAGGGCGTTAAGAACTACGAGCAGTACTTC

clone_size: NA
d_call: TRBD1
v_call: TRBV18
j_call: TRBJ2-5
cdr3_aa: CASSLNRGTVETQYF
cdr3_nt: TGTGCCAGCTCACTAAACAGGGGGACGGTGGAGACCCAGTACTTC

clone_size: NA
d_call: TRBD1
v_call: TRBV28
j_call: TRBJ2-3
cdr3_aa: CASSLEQGATDTQYF
cdr3_nt: TGTGCCAGCAGTCTAGAACAGGGGGCCACAGATACGCAGTATTTT

clone_size: NA
d_call: NA
v_call: TRBV20-1
j_call: TRBJ1-5
cdr3_aa: CSARRPSGPQHF
cdr3_nt: TGCAGTGCTAGAAGACCCTCGGGGCCCCAGCATTTT

clone_size: few
d_call: TRBD2
v_call: TRBV7-9
j_call: TRBJ2-1
cdr3_aa: CASSLASGRAIEQFF
cdr3_nt: TGTGCCAGCAGCTTAGCTAGCGGGAGGGCCATTGAGCAGTTCTTC

clone_size: few
d_call: NA
v_call: TRBV5-5
j_call: TRBJ2-3
cdr3_aa: CASSFISGYTDTQYF
cdr3_nt: TGTGCCAGCAGTTTTATTTCCGGGTACACAGATACGCAGTATTTT

clone_size: NA
d_call: TRBD2
v_call: TRBV4-1
j_call: TRBJ2-3
cdr3_aa: CASSQDTSGRDTQYF
cdr3_nt: TGCGCCAGCAGCCAAGATACTAGCGGGAGAGATACGCAGTATTTT

clone_size: few
d_call: NA
v_call: TRBV7-2
j_call: TRBJ2-1
cdr3_aa: CASSLGPQGEQFF
cdr3_nt: TGTGCCAGCAGCTTGGGTCCCCAGGGTGAGCAGTTCTTC

clone_size: NA
d_call: NA
v_call: TRBV7-9
j_call: TRBJ2-7
cdr3_aa: CASSLVGRKRDEQYF
cdr3_nt: TGTGCCAGCAGCTTAGTGGGCAGAAAACGAGACGAGCAGTACTTC

clone_size: few
d_call: TRBD1
v_call: TRBV12-3/TRBV12-4
j_call: TRBJ2-7
cdr3_aa: CASSQPGQGSYEQYF
cdr3_nt: TGTGCCAGCAGCCAACCCGGACAGGGGTCCTACGAGCAGTACTTC

clone_size: NA
d_call: NA
v_call: TRBV11-2
j_call: TRBJ2-1
cdr3_aa: CASSRRLNSYNEQFF
cdr3_nt: TGTGCCAGCAGCCGGCGGCTTAACTCCTACAATGAGCAGTTCTTC

clone_size: few
d_call: NA
v_call: TRBV7-7
j_call: TRBJ2-5
cdr3_aa: CASSLLAHQETQYF
cdr3_nt: TGTGCCAGCAGCCTACTGGCCCACCAAGAGACCCAGTACTTC